The 29 T cell receptor beta chains below were found in one sample sequenced in a study of T-cell memory formation after mild COVID-19. TCRdb redid the calling of the 5' RACE reads with MiXCR, one entry per CDR3 protein. This table holds about 390,000 distinct CDR3 sequences, about 15% found once. The sequenced sample consisted of PBMCs or a T cell subset sorted from them (not recorded which). The receptor set was obtained from a man aged 18 to 30 who had mild COVID-19 (a few samples of this study predate the infection). Cell type and time point are not known.

The chain combines TRBV4-2 with TRBJ1-5; possibly TRBD1 for D (5 bases). V was trimmed by 4 bases and J by 2 bases, leaving 15 bases between them. Germline lookup yields CDR1 LGHNA and CDR2 YNFKEQ. The CDR3 sequence is 16 residues long. The CDR3 coding sequence is TGTGCCAGCAGCCCGGACGGCCCGGGGGGCAATCAGCCCCAGCATTTT. It encodes CASSPDGPGGNQPQHF.

This clonotype was detected once. V usage is TRBV10-3 and J usage is TRBJ1-4; tentatively, D is TRBD1 (5 bases). Germline V gene sequence: CDR1 ENHRY, CDR2 SYGVKD. Trimming cost V 2 bases and J 8 bases, with 9 bases left between them. The CDR3 consists of 13 residues. The CDR3 DNA reads as TGTGCCATCAGTGAGAGGGGAGGGGAAAAACTGTTTTTT. It is translated as CAISERGGEKLFF.

In this sample, this clonotype turned up many times. The V and J genes are TRBV12-3 or TRBV12-4 and TRBJ2-3; the match to TRBD2 covers 8 bases. With 6 bases clipped from V and 2 bases from J, the junction kept 10 bases outside the gene matches. This CDR3 is built from 16 residues. This CDR3 reads CASRTSSGSFTDTQYF. Here the CDR3 DNA reads TGTGCCAGCAGGACCTCTAGCGGGTCTTTCACAGATACGCAGTATTTT.

This clonotype was seen a few times. The chain links TRBV4-3 to TRBJ2-1; no reliable D call. CDR1 LGHNA and CDR2 YSLEER come from the germline V gene. The CDR3 totals 13 residues. Deletions cut 0 bases from V and 6 bases from J, with 6 bases between. The CDR3 protein is CASSQDRANEQFF. The CDR3 DNA reads TGCGCCAGCAGCCAAGATAGGGCCAATGAGCAGTTCTTC.

The chain combines TRBV5-1 with TRBJ2-5; D is perhaps TRBD2 (7 bases). Trimming cost V 3 bases and J 5 bases, with 14 bases left between them. The CDR3 contains 14 residues. CDR1 is SGHRS, CDR2 YFSETQ, per germline. CDR3 in DNA: TGCGCCAGCAGCTCCTACGGGGGGCCTGAGACCCAGTACTTC. As protein: CASSSYGGPETQYF. Supplemented by reference TRBV5-1 and TRBJ2-5, the full variable domain reads KAGVTQTPRYLIKTRGQQVTLSCSPISGHRSVSWYQQTPGQGLQFLFEYFSETQRNKGNFPGRFSGRQFSNSRSEMNVSTLELGDSALYLCASSSYGGPETQYFGPGTRLLVL.

There are a few counts of this clonotype. The chain joins TRBV19 to TRBJ1-2; D not resolved. The CDR3 spans 11 residues. Trimming shortened V by 3 bases and J by 5 bases, and 4 bases separated the two germline ends. CDR1 and CDR2 (germline): LNHDA, SQIVND (reference sequence). CDR3 sequence (DNA): TGTGCCAGTAGTATGAGATATGGCTACACCTTC. Protein sequence: CASSMRYGYTF.

CDR3: CASSKTTGTDTQYF. CDR3 in DNA: TGTGCCAGCAGCAAAACCACAGGGACAGATACGCAGTATTTT. This chain joins TRBV7-2 and TRBJ2-3; D might be TRBD1 (6 bases). V was shortened by 5 bases and J by 3 bases, with 12 bases between the two germline ends. CDR1 SGHTA and CDR2 FQGNSA come from the germline V gene. The CDR3 runs 14 residues.

This clonotype appeared many times. This chain links TRBV7-9 with TRBJ2-3; tentative D call: TRBD2 (5 bases). Trimming shortened V by 5 bases and J by 0 bases, and 12 bases separated the two germline ends. From germline, CDR1 is SEHNR and CDR2 FQNEAQ (reference sequence). The CDR3 length is 15 residues. CDR3 bases: TGTGCCAGCAGCCGCCGGGGATCTAGCACAGATACGCAGTATTTT. Its protein product is CASSRRGSSTDTQYF.

This clonotype was observed at least ten times. The DNA of the CDR3 is TGCAGTCCGGGACAGGGCACAGATACGCAGTATTTT. It is translated as CSPGQGTDTQYF. This rearrangement joins TRBV20-1 to TRBJ2-3; TRBD1 matches 8 bases. Per germline, CDR1 DFQATT and CDR2 SNEGSKA (reference sequence). The trim removed 8 bases at V and 1 base at J, leaving 2 bases unmatched. The CDR3 sequence is 12 residues long.

In its sample, this clonotype was seen a few times. V usage is TRBV29-1 and J usage is TRBJ1-1, with 8 bases aligning to TRBD1. V gave up 6 bases and J gave up 1 base; unmatched junction bases: 7. Per the germline V gene, CDR1 is SQVTM and CDR2 is ANQGSEA. The CDR3 length is 14 residues. The CDR3 sequence is CSVPGGAGNTEAFF. In DNA form, the CDR3 reads TGCAGCGTCCCAGGGGGCGCGGGGAACACTGAAGCTTTCTTT.

This clonotype was counted a few times. The V call is TRBV7-9, the J call TRBJ2-7; 7 positions agree with TRBD1. From germline, CDR1 is SEHNR and CDR2 FQNEAQ (reference sequence). V gave up 3 bases and J gave up 4 bases; unmatched junction bases: 12. CDR3 length: 16 residues. The CDR3 region is CASSFPLWDRDYEQYF. For the CDR3, the DNA is TGTGCCAGCAGCTTTCCTTTGTGGGACAGAGATTACGAGCAGTACTTC.

This rearrangement joins TRBV12-3 or TRBV12-4 to TRBJ2-5; D remains unclear. V lost 6 bases, J lost 5 bases, and 16 bases lay in between. The CDR3 consists of 14 residues. This CDR3 reads CASSPYGRGETQYF. The CDR3 bases are TGTGCCAGCAGCCCATACGGGCGTGGGGAGACCCAGTACTTC.

The chain uses TRBV7-9 and TRBJ2-3, with D maybe TRBD1 (5 bases). The CDR3 has 13 residues. Germline values: CDR1 SEHNR, CDR2 FQNEAQ (reference sequence). The V end lost 8 bases, the J end lost 2 bases, and 11 bases lay between the germline ends. The DNA of the CDR3 is TGTGCCAGCCGAAGACAGACCACAGATACGCAGTATTTT. Residues: CASRRQTTDTQYF.

This clonotype has only a few counts. V usage is TRBV20-1 and J usage is TRBJ2-1, with D tentatively TRBD1 (6 bases). Germline CDR1 reads DFQATT; CDR2 reads SNEGSKA (reference sequence). This CDR3 region has 10 residues. V dropped 6 bases and J dropped 7 bases, with 7 bases sitting between them. The DNA of the CDR3 is TGCAGTGCAGGGGGAAATGAGCAGTTCTTC. This gives the protein CSAGGNEQFF.

The chain uses TRBV5-1 and TRBJ1-5; no definite D call. The germline V gene encodes CDR1 SGHRS and CDR2 YFSETQ. Trimming removed 1 base from V and 3 bases from J, with 11 bases in between. CDR3 size: 15 residues. The CDR3 protein is CASSLNPLPNQPQHF. CDR3 nucleotides: TGCGCCAGCAGCTTGAATCCCCTGCCCAATCAGCCCCAGCATTTT.

The chain carries TRBV7-2 and TRBJ1-1; the D is unclear. V lost 3 bases and J 2 bases, leaving 10 bases between the germline ends. This CDR3 contains 14 residues. From germline, CDR1 is SGHTA and CDR2 FQGNSA. The CDR3 DNA reads as TGTGCCAGCAGCTTTATGGATAGCAACACTGAAGCTTTCTTT. Translated: CASSFMDSNTEAFF.

The chain recombines TRBV7-6 with TRBJ2-1, with 12 bases that match TRBD2. Germline CDR1 SGHVS, CDR2 FNYEAQ. J gave up 9 bases and V 5 bases, and 5 bases lay outside the gene matches. CDR3 length equals 14 residues. The CDR3 bases are TGTGCCAGCAGCCGTAGGACTAGCGGGGTTGAGCAGTTCTTC. Its translation is CASSRRTSGVEQFF.

V usage is TRBV6-6 and J usage is TRBJ1-2, with a weak D call TRBD1 (5 bases). The CDR3 spans 12 residues. Germline V gene lookup returns CDR1 MNHNY and CDR2 SVGAGI (reference sequence). V lost 5 bases and J lost 4, with 8 bases in between. This chain's CDR3 is CASSRDAYGYTF. The CDR3 DNA follows: TGTGCCAGCAGTCGGGACGCCTATGGCTACACCTTC.

The rearrangement joins TRBV24-1 to TRBJ2-3, with 8 bases aligning to TRBD2. Germline trimming cut 1 base from V and 2 bases from J; bases unmatched to any gene: 7. Looked up from germline, CDR1 is KGHDR and CDR2 is SFDVKD. The CDR3 consists of 17 residues. The CDR3 reads CATSDFEGGGLTDTQYF. CDR3 nucleotides: TGTGCCACCAGTGATTTTGAGGGCGGGGGGCTCACAGATACGCAGTATTTT.

This clonotype was seen only a few times. This sequence joins TRBV10-3 and TRBJ2-7; possible D gene TRBD1, 6 bases. CDR1 and CDR2 (germline): ENHRY, SYGVKD. Trimming cost V 3 bases and J 0 bases, with 12 bases left between them. The CDR3 extends over 15 amino acids. The DNA for the CDR3 is TGTGCCATCAGTGATCTGTCACAGGGCTCCTACGAGCAGTACTTC. Its translation is CAISDLSQGSYEQYF.

This clonotype was found a few times. This rearrangement joins TRBV29-1 to TRBJ1-2, with TRBD1 matching over 8 bases. Germline CDR1 is SQVTM and CDR2 is ANQGSEA. This CDR3 has 14 residues. J gave up 4 bases and V 7 bases, and 11 bases lay outside the gene matches. The CDR3 sequence: CSANRGQGSYGYTF. DNA of the CDR3: TGCAGCGCAAACCGAGGACAGGGTAGCTATGGCTACACCTTC.

The chain combines TRBV29-1 with TRBJ1-2; D gene ambiguous. The CDR3 runs to 13 residues. CDR1 SQVTM and CDR2 ANQGSEA come from the germline V gene. V was cut by 7 bases and J by 0 bases, with 12 bases left in between. CDR3 bases: TGCAGCGGTTCATTGGCAGCTAACTATGGCTACACCTTC. Its translation: CSGSLAANYGYTF.

The chain is built from TRBV5-1 and TRBJ2-1, with a possible D match to TRBD1 (5 bases). The length of the CDR3 is 16 residues. Trimming shortened V by 6 bases and J by 1 base, and 17 bases separated the two germline ends. Looked up from germline, CDR1 is SGHRS and CDR2 is YFSETQ. The DNA for the CDR3 is TGCGCCAGCACTCCAACCATGGGGCAGTCCTACAATGAGCAGTTCTTC. Translated, it gives CASTPTMGQSYNEQFF.

The chain is built from TRBV20-1 and TRBJ2-1, with TRBD2 identical over 11 bases. The CDR3 loop spans 14 amino acids. The V and J ends lost 7 bases and 4 bases, in that order; junction bases with no gene match: 6. Germline lookup yields CDR1 DFQATT and CDR2 SNEGSKA (reference sequence). CDR3 in amino acids: CSVSRLAGYNEQFF. The CDR3 nucleotides read TGCAGTGTCTCCCGACTAGCGGGGTACAATGAGCAGTTCTTC.

The chain links TRBV7-3 to TRBJ2-1; 12 nucleotides agree with TRBD2. The length of the CDR3 is 16 residues. V gave up 5 bases and J gave up 8 bases; unmatched junction bases: 10. Germline V gene data show CDR1 as SGHTA and CDR2 as FQGTGA. The CDR3 DNA reads as TGTGCCAGCAGCCCCCGACTAGCGGGGGAAGTGGATGAGCAGTTCTTC. Amino acids: CASSPRLAGEVDEQFF.

The chain uses TRBV7-2 and TRBJ2-1, with TRBD2 matching 7 bases. V lost 5 bases and J lost 8; bases outside the gene matches: 18. Germline V CDR1 and CDR2: SGHTA, FQGNSA. This CDR3 is built from 17 residues. CDR3 protein: CASSPSPFRDYKHEQFF. CDR3 sequence (DNA): TGTGCCAGCAGCCCTAGCCCATTCCGGGACTATAAGCATGAGCAGTTCTTC.

The rearrangement uses TRBV7-2 and TRBJ2-3; 8 nucleotides agree with TRBD2. With 5 bases clipped from V and 0 bases from J, the junction kept 4 bases outside the gene matches. Per germline, CDR1 SGHTA and CDR2 FQGNSA. There are 15 residues in the CDR3. The CDR3 DNA is TGTGCCAGCAGCCCCGAGCGGGGGAGCACAGATACGCAGTATTTT. Translated, it gives CASSPERGSTDTQYF. Full variable domain (outside the CDR3, taken from reference TRBV7-2 and TRBJ2-3): GAGVSQSPSNKVTEKGKDVELRCDPISGHTALYWYRQSLGQGLEFLIYFQGNSAPDKSGLPSDRFSAERTGGSVSTLTIQRTQQEDSAVYLCASSPERGSTDTQYFGPGTRLTVL.

This clonotype was recorded a few times. V usage is TRBV12-3 or TRBV12-4 and J usage is TRBJ2-5; D might be TRBD1 (5 bases). The V end was cut by 6 bases, the J end by 5 bases, with 13 bases between. The CDR3 covers 13 residues. The CDR3 coding sequence is TGTGCCAGCAGAAGGGGTGCTACGGAGACCCAGTACTTC. Encoded protein: CASRRGATETQYF.

In this sample, this clonotype turned up a few times. This chain uses TRBV12-3 or TRBV12-4 with TRBJ2-2; D is unclear. This CDR3 region has 17 residues. V was trimmed by 1 base and J by 0 bases, leaving 12 bases between them. In DNA form, the CDR3 reads TGTGCCAGCAGTTTAGTCCCCCCGGCCGCGAACACCGGGGAGCTGTTTTTT. Protein product: CASSLVPPAANTGELFF.